This is a list of T cell receptor beta chains from one sample in a study of blood T cell repertoires in COVID-19. Some clones are missing from TCRdb's copy, which holds only in-frame ones; the method was immunoSEQ multiplex PCR. The sample shows 400,000 or so clones, 85% to 90% of them seen only once. Sample: PBMCs or T cells enriched from blood (not recorded which). The receptors come from a young man who had recovered from COVID-19. The CDR3 runs from the conserved cysteine through the conserved F or W. The order of the fields is CDR3 DNA, CDR3 protein, J gene, CDR3 length, D gene, clone size, V gene. The D gene is left open where the match is weak. Size tells how often a clone was seen (once, few, many) or the class of an expanded clone, and some rows leave it out.

TGCGCCAGCAGCCCACCCACTAGGATGGAGACCCAGTACTTC CASSPPTRMETQYF TRBJ2-5 14 NA NA TRBV4-1
TGTGCCTGGAACCGGGAGGCTGGGACTAATGAAAAACTGTTTTTT CAWNREAGTNEKLFF TRBJ1-4 15 NA NA TRBV30
TGCGGCTACAACCCTCCGGGACAGCAGAACACTGAAGCTTTCTTT CGYNPPGQQNTEAFF TRBJ1-1 15 TRBD1 NA TRBV29-1
TGTGCCAGCTCACCACCCGGACAGGAGGGCACTGAAGCTTTCTTT CASSPPGQEGTEAFF TRBJ1-1 15 TRBD1 NA TRBV18
TGTGCCTGGAGTGTAACTTATGAGCAGTTCTTC CAWSVTYEQFF TRBJ2-1 11 NA NA TRBV30
TGTGCCAGCAGCTTATCACCGGGCTCCTACGAGCAGTACTTC CASSLSPGSYEQYF TRBJ2-7 14 NA NA TRBV5-4
TGTGCCAGCAGCTTGGCCACTAGCGGGGTCAATGAGCAGTTCTTC CASSLATSGVNEQFF TRBJ2-1 15 TRBD2 NA TRBV5-4
TGTGCCAGCAGCGCACGGACAGGTTATTACAATGAGCAGTTCTTC CASSARTGYYNEQFF TRBJ2-1 15 TRBD1 NA TRBV3-1/TRBV3-2
TGTGCCAGCAGCCCAGGACAGAGCTATGGCTACACCTTC CASSPGQSYGYTF TRBJ1-2 13 NA NA TRBV3-1/TRBV3-2
TGTGCCAGCAGCACCGACGTCCTCAGGGGAAATGGCCAGCCCCAGCATTTT CASSTDVLRGNGQPQHF TRBJ1-5 17 NA NA TRBV7-2
TGTGCCAGTAGTATCTCCGGACTAGCATCCGAGCAGTTCTTC CASSISGLASEQFF TRBJ2-1 14 TRBD2 NA TRBV19
TGTGCCAGCAGTTTACTCGCGGGGGAAAAACTGTTTTTT CASSLLAGEKLFF TRBJ1-4 13 NA NA TRBV28
TGTGCCAGTAGTATGGGCACCAGGTCGGAAGCTTTCTTT CASSMGTRSEAFF TRBJ1-1 13 NA once TRBV19
TGTGCCAGCAATACAGGGGTCCACGAGCAGTACTTC CASNTGVHEQYF TRBJ2-7 12 TRBD1 NA TRBV12-3/TRBV12-4
TGTGCCAGCAGCTTAGACAGGGCAAGTTACGAGCAGTACTTC CASSLDRASYEQYF TRBJ2-7 14 NA once TRBV11-2
TGTGCCAGCAGTCATAGCGGGGGGTATACGGAGACCCAGTACTTC CASSHSGGYTETQYF TRBJ2-5 15 TRBD2 NA TRBV7-9
TGTGCCACCAGTGATTTTTCTAGCGGGATCACCGGGGAGCTGTTTTTT CATSDFSSGITGELFF TRBJ2-2 16 TRBD2 NA TRBV24-1
TGTGCCAGCAGCCAATACGGACTAGCGGCCTACAATGAGCAGTTCTTC CASSQYGLAAYNEQFF TRBJ2-1 16 TRBD2 few TRBV3-1/TRBV3-2
TGCGCCAGCAGCCCGCTGGACAGGGGTGGTTCACCCCTCCACTTT CASSPLDRGGSPLHF TRBJ1-6 15 TRBD1 NA TRBV5-1
TGTGCCAGCAGCCGGGGAGTCCTAACCTACGAGCAGTACTTC CASSRGVLTYEQYF TRBJ2-7 14 NA NA TRBV3-1/TRBV3-2
TGTGCCAGCAGTGCCCTCGGTCTAGCGGGAGACGAGCAGTACTTC CASSALGLAGDEQYF TRBJ2-7 15 TRBD2 NA TRBV28
TGTGCCAGCTCTATATGGCAGGGGTTGAATGAGCAGTTCTTC CASSIWQGLNEQFF TRBJ2-1 14 NA NA TRBV28
TGTGCCAGCAGTTTAGTAGTAGCGGGAGGGTACGAGCAGTACTTC CASSLVVAGGYEQYF TRBJ2-7 15 TRBD2 NA TRBV28
TGTGCCAGCAGCGTAGAAGGGGGCAATTCACCCCTCCACTTT CASSVEGGNSPLHF TRBJ1-6 14 TRBD1 few TRBV9
TGTGCCAGCAGCTTGGACGGACTAGCGGGAACCTACGAGCAGTACTTC CASSLDGLAGTYEQYF TRBJ2-7 16 TRBD2 NA TRBV5-4
TGTGCCAGCAGAACCGGGACATTTAATGAAAAACTGTTTTTT CASRTGTFNEKLFF TRBJ1-4 14 NA few TRBV7-2
TGTGCCAGCTCATCCGGGACAGCCATCTCTGGAAACACCATATATTTT CASSSGTAISGNTIYF TRBJ1-3 16 TRBD1 NA TRBV18
TGTGCCCTGAGTAGGAGCCAGGGCGAGTTGCCCCAGCATTTT CALSRSQGELPQHF TRBJ1-5 14 NA NA TRBV30
TGCGCCAGCAGCCAACAGCCGGGGGGCTCCGTCTTGGAGCAGTACTTC CASSQQPGGSVLEQYF TRBJ2-7 16 NA NA TRBV4-1
TGTGCCAGCAGTAGGACTAGCGGGAGCGGGAATGAGCAGTTCTTC CASSRTSGSGNEQFF TRBJ2-1 15 TRBD2 NA TRBV6-4
TGTGCCAGCAGCAGCTCGGGACAGGGGCCCGAAAAACTGTTTTTT CASSSSGQGPEKLFF TRBJ1-4 15 TRBD1 NA TRBV2
TGTGCCAGCAGTTTATCCGGGTATGGCTACACCTTC CASSLSGYGYTF TRBJ1-2 12 NA NA TRBV28
TGTGCCACCAGTGACCCAGGGGGCAGTCAGCCCCAGCATTTT CATSDPGGSQPQHF TRBJ1-5 14 TRBD1 NA TRBV24-1
TGTGCCAGCAGTCTGGTGGGGACAGGGGGCTACGAGCAGTACTTC CASSLVGTGGYEQYF TRBJ2-7 15 TRBD1 NA TRBV6-5
TGTGCCAGCACCGGCGGGAGGGTTATTTACAATGAGCAGTTCTTC CASTGGRVIYNEQFF TRBJ2-1 15 TRBD2 NA TRBV6-5
TGTGCCAGCAGTTTAAGGCCCCCTACAGACAATGAGCAGTTCTTC CASSLRPPTDNEQFF TRBJ2-1 15 NA NA TRBV28
TGTGCCAGCAGCGCTACTAGCGGGAGCATTGTTGAGCAGTACTTC CASSATSGSIVEQYF TRBJ2-7 15 TRBD2 NA TRBV11-1
TGTGCCATCAGTGAGACAGGGGATAGCAATCAGCCCCAGCATTTT CAISETGDSNQPQHF TRBJ1-5 15 TRBD1 once TRBV10-3
TGCGCCAGCAGCGGAGGAATGGGAGAAAAACTGTTTTTT CASSGGMGEKLFF TRBJ1-4 13 NA NA TRBV10-1
TGTGCCAGCAGCACAGACCGGGACTCAAAGTTCTTC CASSTDRDSKFF TRBJ2-1 12 NA NA TRBV5-4
TGTGCCAGCAGTCGCCCACTTATGGTTGGCTACACCTTC CASSRPLMVGYTF TRBJ1-2 13 NA NA TRBV6-5
TGTGCCAGTAGTCTCACCGGGACAGGGGGAATGTATAACTATGGCTACACCTTC CASSLTGTGGMYNYGYTF TRBJ1-2 18 TRBD1 NA TRBV19
TGTGCCAGCAGGCAGGGTGAAAACATTCAGTACTTC CASRQGENIQYF TRBJ2-4 12 NA NA TRBV28
TGTGCCAGCAGTCCCCCAGGGGGTTACGGGCAGTACTTC CASSPPGGYGQYF TRBJ2-7 13 TRBD1 NA TRBV27
TGTGCCAGCAGAACGGGAGCCCTCACGGACGAGCAGTACTTC CASRTGALTDEQYF TRBJ2-7 14 NA NA TRBV2
TGTGCCAGTAGTAGGGCAGGGTATCAGCCCCAGCATTTT CASSRAGYQPQHF TRBJ1-5 13 NA NA TRBV19
TGTGCCAGCAGTTCGACTAGTGAGACCCAGTACTTC CASSSTSETQYF TRBJ2-5 12 NA NA TRBV27
TGCGCCAGCAGCTCCAACGGGAGGGGCCTCTACAATGAGCAGTTCTTC CASSSNGRGLYNEQFF TRBJ2-1 16 TRBD2 NA TRBV5-1
TGTGCCAGCAGTTTCGGGGTCCTGGGACAGGGGTCTGGCTACACCTTC CASSFGVLGQGSGYTF TRBJ1-2 16 TRBD1 NA TRBV28
TGTGCCAGCGGGGGTAGCGGGAGTTATGGTAATGAGCAGTTCTTC CASGGSGSYGNEQFF TRBJ2-1 15 TRBD2 NA TRBV9
TGTGCCAGCAGGGACAGGGTAGCATACAATGAGCAGTTCTTC CASRDRVAYNEQFF TRBJ2-1 14 TRBD1 NA TRBV28
TGTGCCAGCTCATACGGTAAAGAGACCCAGTACTTC CASSYGKETQYF TRBJ2-5 12 NA NA TRBV18
TGTGCCAGCAGTCTTGCAACAGGGTCTGAAGCTTTCTTT CASSLATGSEAFF TRBJ1-1 13 NA NA TRBV3-1/TRBV3-2
TGTGCCAGCAGCCAAGACGCGACAGGGTTAAAGACCCAGTACTTC CASSQDATGLKTQYF TRBJ2-5 15 TRBD1 once TRBV3-1/TRBV3-2
TGTGCCAGCAGCCAACACTCAGCGGGAGTCCCATCAACCGACGAGCAGTACTTC CASSQHSAGVPSTDEQYF TRBJ2-7 18 TRBD2 once TRBV3-1/TRBV3-2